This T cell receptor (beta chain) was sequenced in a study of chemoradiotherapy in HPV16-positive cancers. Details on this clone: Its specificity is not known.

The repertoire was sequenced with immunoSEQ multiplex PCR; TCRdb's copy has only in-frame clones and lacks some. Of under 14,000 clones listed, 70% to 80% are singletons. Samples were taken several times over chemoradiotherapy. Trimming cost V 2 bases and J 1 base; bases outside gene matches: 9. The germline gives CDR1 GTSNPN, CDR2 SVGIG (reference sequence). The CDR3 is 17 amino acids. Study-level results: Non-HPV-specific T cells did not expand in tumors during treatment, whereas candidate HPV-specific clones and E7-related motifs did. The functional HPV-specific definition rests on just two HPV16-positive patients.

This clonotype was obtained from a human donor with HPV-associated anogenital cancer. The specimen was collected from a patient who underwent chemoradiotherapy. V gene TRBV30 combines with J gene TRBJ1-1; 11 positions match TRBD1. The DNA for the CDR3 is TGTGCCTGGAGTCCCAGAAGGGGGACAGGGGGGAACACTGAAGCTTTCTTT. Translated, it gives CAWSPRRGTGGNTEAFF.